This T cell receptor (beta chain) is from a study of blood T cell repertoires in COVID-19. At the level of the study: COVID-19 samples collected from the United States, Italy and Spain covered acute and convalescent phases.

In Seattle, patients joined the study during active infection and were tracked longitudinally. Using immunoSEQ multiplex PCR, the repertoire was profiled, and TCRdb retains in-frame clones only, with some absent. The data show fewer than 250,000 clones, nearly 95% seen once. The germline V gene encodes CDR1 MNHEY and CDR2 SMNVEV (reference sequence). The CDR3 contains 15 residues. Trimming removed 1 base from V and 2 bases from J, with 12 bases in between. Sequences were obtained from peripheral blood. The chain employs TRBV27 and TRBJ2-7, with D possibly being TRBD1 (5 bases). The clonotype was recovered from a man aged 30-40 years with COVID-19, enrolled during active disease. The CDR3 DNA reads as TGTGCCAGCAGTTTATTACGGCAGGGCACCTACGAGCAGTACTTC. Its translation: CASSLLRQGTYEQYF.